A single T cell receptor beta chain is shown here with its context. The antigen is unknown. The Oncomine TCR Beta short-read assay sequenced DNA from cultured CD4+ T cells. TCRdb fed the PCR reads into MiXCR, producing one record per CDR3 protein. The data show about 18,000 distinct CDR3 sequences, more than 55% seen once. This sample is drawn from a study of vaccination and CD4 T cells after COVID-19. Whole-study context: Six males and four females constituted the convalescent cohort, two of whom were Hispanic. No peptide, an HIV-1 Nef pool, or a CEFX pool was what each control culture received.

Deletions cut 6 bases from V and 3 bases from J, with 15 bases between. The CDR3 is 14 amino acids. Germline V gives CDR1 MNHEY, CDR2 SVGEGT. As to treatment: roughly 11-day PBMC culture with coronavirus spike peptide pools or control peptides (ViraFEST assay). Researchers reported culturing around 2 million PBMCs per well with approximately 9.3 IU/ml IL-2 and about 9.2 ug/ml peptide pools. The rearrangement links TRBV6-2 or TRBV6-3 to TRBJ2-7, with D possibly matching TRBD1 (6 bases). Sample: CD4+ T cells from blood, cultured in vitro, taken before SARS-CoV-2 vaccination. This TCR was sampled from a human donor who had recovered from COVID-19. The CDR3 DNA reads TGTGCCAGCAGGATACAGGGTCGGGACTACGAGCAGTACTTC. Translation: CASRIQGRDYEQYF.